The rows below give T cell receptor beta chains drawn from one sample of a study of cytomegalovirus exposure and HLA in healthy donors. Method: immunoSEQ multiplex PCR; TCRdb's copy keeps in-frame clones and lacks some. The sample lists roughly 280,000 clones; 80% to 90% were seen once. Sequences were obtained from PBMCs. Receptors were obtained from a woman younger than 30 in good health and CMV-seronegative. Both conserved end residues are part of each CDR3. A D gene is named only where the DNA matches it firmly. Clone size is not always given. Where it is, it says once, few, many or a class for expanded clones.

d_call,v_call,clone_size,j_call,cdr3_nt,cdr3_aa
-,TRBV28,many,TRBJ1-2,TGTGCCAGCAGTCGACAGAACTATGGCTACACCTTC,CASSRQNYGYTF
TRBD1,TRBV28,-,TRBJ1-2,TGTGCCAGCAATCCTCAGGGGGCAGGGGATGGCTACACCTTC,CASNPQGAGDGYTF
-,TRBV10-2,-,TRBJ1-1,TGCGCCAGCAGTGAGTCAGGTCTGACAGAAGCTTTCTTT,CASSESGLTEAFF
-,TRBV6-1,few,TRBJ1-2,TGTGCCAGCAGTGAAGGCCAGGCGAACTATGGCTACACCTTC,CASSEGQANYGYTF
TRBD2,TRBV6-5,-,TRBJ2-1,TGTGCCAGCAGCCTGTCTAGCGGGGGATACAATGAGCAGTTCTTC,CASSLSSGGYNEQFF
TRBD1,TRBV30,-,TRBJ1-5,TGTGCCTGGAACAGGGGGGATCAGCCCCAGCATTTT,CAWNRGDQPQHF
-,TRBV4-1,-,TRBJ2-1,TGCGCCAGCAGCCAAGATCCCTCGGGGTCCTCCTACAATGAGCAGTTCTTC,CASSQDPSGSSYNEQFF
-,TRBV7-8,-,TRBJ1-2,TGTGCCAGCAGCTTACTTTCCAGGGGCCACTATGGCTACACCTTC,CASSLLSRGHYGYTF
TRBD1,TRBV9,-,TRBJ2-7,TGTGCCAGCAGCGCCGGGACAGGGGATTGGGAGCAGTACTTC,CASSAGTGDWEQYF
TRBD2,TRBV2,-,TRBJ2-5,TGTGCCAGCAGCCCACTAGCGGGGGGGGAAGAGACCCAGTACTTC,CASSPLAGGEETQYF
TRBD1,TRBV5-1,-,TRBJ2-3,TGCGCCAGCAGCTACGGACAGGGGGGACCAGATACGCAGTATTTT,CASSYGQGGPDTQYF
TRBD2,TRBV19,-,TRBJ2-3,TGTGCCAGTAGGTACCGGGGGGGCGGCACAGATACGCAGTATTTT,CASRYRGGGTDTQYF
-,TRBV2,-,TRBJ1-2,TGTGCCTCGGACAGAGAGACGTATGGCTACACCTTC,CASDRETYGYTF
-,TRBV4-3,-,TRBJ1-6,TGCGCCAGCAGCCAAGTGAGGGGGGGCTCCTATAATTCACCCCTCCACTTT,CASSQVRGGSYNSPLHF
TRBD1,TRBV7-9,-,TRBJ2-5,TGTGCCAGCAGCCCTCTAACAGGGGGCGAGACCCAGTACTTC,CASSPLTGGETQYF
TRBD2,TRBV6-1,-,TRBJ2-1,TGTGCCAGCAGTGAAGCTAGCGGGGGAACCTACAATGAGCAGTTCTTC,CASSEASGGTYNEQFF
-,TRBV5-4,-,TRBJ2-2,TGTGCCAGCAGCCCCAGCCCCGGTAGCGAGACCATTACCGGGGAGCTGTTTTTT,CASSPSPGSETITGELFF
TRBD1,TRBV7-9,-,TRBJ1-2,TGTGCCAGCAGCTTATCTCCGGGGACAGCAACCTATGGCTACACCTTC,CASSLSPGTATYGYTF
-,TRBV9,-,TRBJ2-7,TGTGCCAGCAGCGGCGGGACGGAGCCCTACGAGCAGTACTTC,CASSGGTEPYEQYF
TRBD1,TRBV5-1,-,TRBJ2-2,TGCGCCAGCAGCTACACAGGGGGCGGTCGGAACACCGGGGAGCTGTTTTTT,CASSYTGGGRNTGELFF
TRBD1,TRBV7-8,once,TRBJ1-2,TGTGCCAGCAGCCCATACTCTTCAAGGACAGGCAACTATGGCTACACCTTC,CASSPYSSRTGNYGYTF
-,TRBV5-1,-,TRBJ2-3,TGCGCCAGCAGCTTGACAGGACGCACAGATACGCAGTATTTT,CASSLTGRTDTQYF
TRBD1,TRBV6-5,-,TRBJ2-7,TGTGCCAGCAGTTCATCGGGACAGCCCTTTTACGAGCAGTACTTC,CASSSSGQPFYEQYF
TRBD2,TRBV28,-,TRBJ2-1,TGTGCCAGCAGTCCCGTCGGAGCGGGAGTGGCAAATGAGCAGTTCTTC,CASSPVGAGVANEQFF
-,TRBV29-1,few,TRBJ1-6,TGCAGCGCCAGGACAGATAGCTCCTATAATTCACCCCTCCACTTT,CSARTDSSYNSPLHF
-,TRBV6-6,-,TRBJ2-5,TGTGCCAGCAGTTACCGGCAGAGCGGAGAGACCCAGTACTTC,CASSYRQSGETQYF
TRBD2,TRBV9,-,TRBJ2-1,TGTGCCAGCAGCTCCCCCCGGGGAGGGTCGGACAATGAGCAGTTCTTC,CASSSPRGGSDNEQFF
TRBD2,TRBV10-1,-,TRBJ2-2,TGCGCCAGCAGAGGCGGGACTAGCTCTCCAGGCACCGGGGAGCTGTTTTTT,CASRGGTSSPGTGELFF
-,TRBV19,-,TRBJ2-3,TGTGCCAGTAGTATGAGTTCTTCAGATACGCAGTATTTT,CASSMSSSDTQYF
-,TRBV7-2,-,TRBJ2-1,TGTGCCAGCAGCTTAGACCGTCTAGGAATGCGGCAGTTCTTC,CASSLDRLGMRQFF
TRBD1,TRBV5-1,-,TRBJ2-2,TGCGCCAGCAGCTCGGGACAGGGGCTACCGAACACCGGGGAGCTGTTTTTT,CASSSGQGLPNTGELFF
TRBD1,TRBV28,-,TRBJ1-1,TGTGCCAGCAGTTTGGGACAGGGAGACACTGAAGCTTTCTTT,CASSLGQGDTEAFF